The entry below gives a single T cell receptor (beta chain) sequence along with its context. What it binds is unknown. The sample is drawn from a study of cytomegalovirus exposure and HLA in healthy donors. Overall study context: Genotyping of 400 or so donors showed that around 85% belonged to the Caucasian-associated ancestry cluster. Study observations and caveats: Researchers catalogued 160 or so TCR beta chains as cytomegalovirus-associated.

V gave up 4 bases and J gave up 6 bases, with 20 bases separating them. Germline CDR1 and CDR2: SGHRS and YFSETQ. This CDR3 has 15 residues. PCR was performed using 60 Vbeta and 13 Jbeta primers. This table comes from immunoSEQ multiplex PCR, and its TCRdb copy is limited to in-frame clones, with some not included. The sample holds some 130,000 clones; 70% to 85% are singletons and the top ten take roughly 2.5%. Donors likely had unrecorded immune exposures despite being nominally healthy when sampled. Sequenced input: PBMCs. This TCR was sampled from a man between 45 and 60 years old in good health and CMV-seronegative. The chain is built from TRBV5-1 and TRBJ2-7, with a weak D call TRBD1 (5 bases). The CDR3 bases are TGCGCCAGCAGCCCTACAAGGGGTCCTCCTTTCGAGCAGTACTTC. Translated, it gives CASSPTRGPPFEQYF.